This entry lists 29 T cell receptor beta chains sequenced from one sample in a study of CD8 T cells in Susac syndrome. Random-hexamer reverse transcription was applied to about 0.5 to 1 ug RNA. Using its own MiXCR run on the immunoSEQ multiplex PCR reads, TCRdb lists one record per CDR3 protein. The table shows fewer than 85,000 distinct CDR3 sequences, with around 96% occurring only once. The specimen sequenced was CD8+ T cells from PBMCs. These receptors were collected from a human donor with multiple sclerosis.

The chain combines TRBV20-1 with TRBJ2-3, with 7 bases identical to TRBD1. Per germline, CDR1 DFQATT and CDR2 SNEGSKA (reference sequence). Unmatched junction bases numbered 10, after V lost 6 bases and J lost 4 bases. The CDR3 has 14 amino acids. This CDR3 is CSAGDSPRADTQYF. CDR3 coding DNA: TGCAGTGCGGGGGACAGCCCTCGGGCAGATACGCAGTATTTT.

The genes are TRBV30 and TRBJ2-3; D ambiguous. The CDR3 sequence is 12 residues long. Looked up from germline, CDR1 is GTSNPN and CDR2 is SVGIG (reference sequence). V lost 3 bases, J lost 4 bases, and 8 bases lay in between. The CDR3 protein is CAWSFPSDTQYF. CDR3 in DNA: TGTGCCTGGAGCTTCCCCTCAGATACGCAGTATTTT.

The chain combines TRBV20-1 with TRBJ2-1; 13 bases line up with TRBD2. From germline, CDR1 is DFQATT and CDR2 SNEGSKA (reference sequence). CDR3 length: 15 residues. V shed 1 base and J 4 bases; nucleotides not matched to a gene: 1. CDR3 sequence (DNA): TGCAGTGCTAGAGGGACTAGCGGGGGATACAATGAGCAGTTCTTC. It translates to CSARGTSGGYNEQFF.

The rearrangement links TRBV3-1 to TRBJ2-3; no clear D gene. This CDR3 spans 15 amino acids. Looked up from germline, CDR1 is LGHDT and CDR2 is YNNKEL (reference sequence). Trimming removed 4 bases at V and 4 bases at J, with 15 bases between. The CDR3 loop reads CASSPSWSSADTQYF. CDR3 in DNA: TGTGCCAGCAGCCCCTCGTGGTCATCCGCAGATACGCAGTATTTT.

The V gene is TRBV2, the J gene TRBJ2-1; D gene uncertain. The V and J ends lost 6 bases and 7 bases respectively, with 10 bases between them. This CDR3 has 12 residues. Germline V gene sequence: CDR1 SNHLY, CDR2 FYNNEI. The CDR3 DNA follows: TGTGCCAGCAGCCCGAAGGGTAATGAGCAGTTCTTC. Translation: CASSPKGNEQFF.

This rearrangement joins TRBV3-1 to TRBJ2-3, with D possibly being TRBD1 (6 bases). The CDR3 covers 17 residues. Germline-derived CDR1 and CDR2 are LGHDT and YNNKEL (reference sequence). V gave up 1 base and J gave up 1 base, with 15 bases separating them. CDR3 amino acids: CASSQAREAGGTDTQYF. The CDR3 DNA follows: TGTGCCAGCAGCCAAGCACGAGAGGCAGGGGGCACAGATACGCAGTATTTT.

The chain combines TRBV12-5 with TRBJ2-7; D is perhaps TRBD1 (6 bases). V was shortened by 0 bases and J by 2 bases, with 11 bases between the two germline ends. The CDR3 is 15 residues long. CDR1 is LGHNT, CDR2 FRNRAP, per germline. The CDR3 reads CASGLVLGQTYEQYF. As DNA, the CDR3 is TGTGCTAGTGGTTTGGTACTCGGACAGACCTACGAGCAGTACTTC.

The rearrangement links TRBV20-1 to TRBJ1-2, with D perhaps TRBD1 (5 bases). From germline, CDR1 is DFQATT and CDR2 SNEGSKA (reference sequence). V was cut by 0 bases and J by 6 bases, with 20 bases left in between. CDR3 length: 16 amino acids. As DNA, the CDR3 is TGCAGTGCTAGAGAGGGGTTGGTGGGGCGAGAGAATGGCTACACCTTC. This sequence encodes CSAREGLVGRENGYTF.

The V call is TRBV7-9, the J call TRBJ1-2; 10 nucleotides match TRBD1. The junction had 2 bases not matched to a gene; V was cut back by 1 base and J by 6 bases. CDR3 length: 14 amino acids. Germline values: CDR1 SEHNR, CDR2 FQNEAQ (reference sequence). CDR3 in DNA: TGTGCCAGCAGCTTAGGAGGGACAGGGGATGGCTACACCTTC. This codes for CASSLGGTGDGYTF.

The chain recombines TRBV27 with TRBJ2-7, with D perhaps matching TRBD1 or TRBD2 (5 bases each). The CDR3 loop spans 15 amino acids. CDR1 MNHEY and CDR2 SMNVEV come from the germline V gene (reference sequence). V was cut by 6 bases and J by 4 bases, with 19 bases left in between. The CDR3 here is CASSGPRDGKYEQYF. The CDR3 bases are TGTGCCAGCAGCGGCCCCCGGGACGGCAAATACGAGCAGTACTTC.

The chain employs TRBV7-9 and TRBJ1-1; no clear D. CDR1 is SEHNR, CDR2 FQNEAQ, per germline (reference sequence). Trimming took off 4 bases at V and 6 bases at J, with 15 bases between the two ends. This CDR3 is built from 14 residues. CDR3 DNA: TGTGCCAGCAGCTCGTCCGTGGAGGGCGCTGAAGCTTTCTTT. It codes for CASSSSVEGAEAFF.

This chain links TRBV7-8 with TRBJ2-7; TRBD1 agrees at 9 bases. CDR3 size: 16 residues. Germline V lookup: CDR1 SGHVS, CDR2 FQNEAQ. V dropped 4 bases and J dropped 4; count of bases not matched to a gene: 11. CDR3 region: CASSSGTGGGWYEQYF. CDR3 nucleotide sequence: TGTGCCAGCAGCTCCGGAACAGGGGGCGGGTGGTACGAGCAGTACTTC.

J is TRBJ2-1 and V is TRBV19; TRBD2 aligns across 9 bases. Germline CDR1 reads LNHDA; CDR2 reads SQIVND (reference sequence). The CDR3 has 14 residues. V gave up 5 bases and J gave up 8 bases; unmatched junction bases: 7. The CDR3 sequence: CASSSGGRGHEQFF. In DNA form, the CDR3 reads TGTGCCAGTAGTTCGGGCGGGAGGGGCCATGAGCAGTTCTTC. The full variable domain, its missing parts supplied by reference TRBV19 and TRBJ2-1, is DGGITQSPKYLFRKEGQNVTLSCEQNLNHDAMYWYRQDPGQGLRLIYYSQIVNDFQKGDIAEGYSVSREKKESFPLTVTSAQKNPTAFYLCASSSGGRGHEQFFGPGTRLTVL.

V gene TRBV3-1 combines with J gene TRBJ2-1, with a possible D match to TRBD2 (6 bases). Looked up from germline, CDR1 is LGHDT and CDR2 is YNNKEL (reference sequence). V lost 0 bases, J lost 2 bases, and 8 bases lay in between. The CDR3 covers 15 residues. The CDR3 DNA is TGTGCCAGCAGCCAAGACAGCGGGCCCTACAATGAGCAGTTCTTC. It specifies CASSQDSGPYNEQFF.

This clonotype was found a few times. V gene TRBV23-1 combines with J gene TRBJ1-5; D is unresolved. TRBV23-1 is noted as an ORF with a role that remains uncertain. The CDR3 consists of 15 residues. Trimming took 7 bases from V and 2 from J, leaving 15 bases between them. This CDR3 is CASIYRTGGNQPQHF. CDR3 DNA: TGCGCCAGCATATACCGGACGGGAGGCAATCAGCCCCAGCATTTT.

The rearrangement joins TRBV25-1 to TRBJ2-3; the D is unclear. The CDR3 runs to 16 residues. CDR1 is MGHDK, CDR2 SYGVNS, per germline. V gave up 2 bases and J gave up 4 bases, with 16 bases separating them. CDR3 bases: TGTGCCAGCAGTGAACGGGCGGTTCACGAAGCAGATACGCAGTATTTT. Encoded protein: CASSERAVHEADTQYF.

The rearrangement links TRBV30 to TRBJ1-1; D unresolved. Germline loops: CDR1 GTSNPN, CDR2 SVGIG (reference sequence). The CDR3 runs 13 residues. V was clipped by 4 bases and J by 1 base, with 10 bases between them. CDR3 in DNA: TGTGCCTGGAATCCGACGGGGAACACTGAAGCTTTCTTT. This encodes CAWNPTGNTEAFF.

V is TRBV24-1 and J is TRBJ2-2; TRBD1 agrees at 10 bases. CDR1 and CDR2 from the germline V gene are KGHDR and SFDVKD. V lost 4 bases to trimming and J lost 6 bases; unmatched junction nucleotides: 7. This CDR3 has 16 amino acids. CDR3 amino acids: CATSDPRDRGSGELFF. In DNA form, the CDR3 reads TGTGCCACCAGTGACCCCCGGGACAGGGGATCCGGGGAGCTGTTTTTT.

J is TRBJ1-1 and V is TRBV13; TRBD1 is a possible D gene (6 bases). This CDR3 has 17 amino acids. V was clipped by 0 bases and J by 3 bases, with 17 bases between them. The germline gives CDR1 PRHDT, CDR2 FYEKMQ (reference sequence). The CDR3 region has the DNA TGTGCCAGCAGCTTAGGCCCGTATAACAGGGAAGACACTGAAGCTTTCTTT. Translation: CASSLGPYNREDTEAFF.

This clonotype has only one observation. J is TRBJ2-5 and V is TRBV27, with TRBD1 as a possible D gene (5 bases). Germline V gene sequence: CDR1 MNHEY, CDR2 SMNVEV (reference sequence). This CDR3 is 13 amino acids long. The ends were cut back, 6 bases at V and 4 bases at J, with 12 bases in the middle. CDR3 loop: CASSLGPGETQYF. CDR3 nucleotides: TGTGCCAGCAGCCTGGGGCCGGGAGAGACCCAGTACTTC.

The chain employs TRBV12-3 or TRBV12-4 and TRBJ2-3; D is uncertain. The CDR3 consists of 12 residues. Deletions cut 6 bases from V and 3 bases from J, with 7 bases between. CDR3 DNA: TGTGCCAGCAGGAGGAGTACAGATACGCAGTATTTT. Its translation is CASRRSTDTQYF.

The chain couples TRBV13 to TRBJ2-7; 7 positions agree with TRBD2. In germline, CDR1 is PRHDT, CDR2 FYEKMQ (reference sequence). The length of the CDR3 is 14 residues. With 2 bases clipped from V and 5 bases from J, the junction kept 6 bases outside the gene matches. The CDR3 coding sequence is TGTGCCAGCAGCTTAAGTCTGGGGGGGGACGAGCAGTACTTC. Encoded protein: CASSLSLGGDEQYF.

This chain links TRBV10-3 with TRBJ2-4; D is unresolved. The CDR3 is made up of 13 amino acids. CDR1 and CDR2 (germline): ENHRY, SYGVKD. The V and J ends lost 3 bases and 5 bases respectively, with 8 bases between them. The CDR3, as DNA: TGTGCCATCAGTGACCAGGTTGAAAACATTCAGTACTTC. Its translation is CAISDQVENIQYF.

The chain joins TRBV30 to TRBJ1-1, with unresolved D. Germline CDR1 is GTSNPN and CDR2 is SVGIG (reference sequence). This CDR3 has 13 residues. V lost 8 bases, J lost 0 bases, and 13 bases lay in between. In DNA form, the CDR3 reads TGTGCCGTCGCCCAGTATTTGAACACTGAAGCTTTCTTT. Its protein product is CAVAQYLNTEAFF. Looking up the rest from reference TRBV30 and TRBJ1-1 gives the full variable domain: SQTIHQWPATLVQPVGSPLSLECTVEGTSNPNLYWYRQAAGRGLQLLFYSVGIGQISSEVPQNLSASRPQDRQFILSSKKLLLSDSGFYLCAVAQYLNTEAFFGQGTRLTVV.

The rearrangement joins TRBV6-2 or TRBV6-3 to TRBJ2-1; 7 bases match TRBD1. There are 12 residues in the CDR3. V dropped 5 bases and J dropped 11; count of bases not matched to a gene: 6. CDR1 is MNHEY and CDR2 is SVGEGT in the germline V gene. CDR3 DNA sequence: TGTGCCAGCAGTCCCGACAGGGTTCAGCAGTTCTTC. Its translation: CASSPDRVQQFF.

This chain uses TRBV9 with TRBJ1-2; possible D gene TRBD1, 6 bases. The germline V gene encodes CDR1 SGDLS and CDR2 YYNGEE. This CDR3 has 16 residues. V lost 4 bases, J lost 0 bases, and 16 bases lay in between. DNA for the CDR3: TGTGCCAGCAGCCGCGGACAGATTTCCGCTAACTATGGCTACACCTTC. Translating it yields CASSRGQISANYGYTF.

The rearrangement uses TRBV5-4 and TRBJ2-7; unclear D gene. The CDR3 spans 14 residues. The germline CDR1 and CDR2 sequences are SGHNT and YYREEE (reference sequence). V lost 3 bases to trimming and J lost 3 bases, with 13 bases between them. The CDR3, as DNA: TGTGCCAGCAGCTCCATGAACGAAAACTACGAGCAGTACTTC. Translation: CASSSMNENYEQYF.

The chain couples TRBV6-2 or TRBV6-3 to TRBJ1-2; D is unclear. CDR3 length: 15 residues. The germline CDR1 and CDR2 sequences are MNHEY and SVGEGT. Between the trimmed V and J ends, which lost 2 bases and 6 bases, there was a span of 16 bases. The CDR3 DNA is TGTGCCAGCAGTTACGGAGGAACCCTGTCAGATGGCTACACCTTC. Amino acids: CASSYGGTLSDGYTF.

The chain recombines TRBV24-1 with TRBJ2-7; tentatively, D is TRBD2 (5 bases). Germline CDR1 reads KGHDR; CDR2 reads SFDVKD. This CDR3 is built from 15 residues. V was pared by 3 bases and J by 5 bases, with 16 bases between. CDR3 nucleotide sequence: TGTGCCACCAGTGATCGAGGGCCCTCAGGAGACGAGCAGTACTTC. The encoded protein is CATSDRGPSGDEQYF.